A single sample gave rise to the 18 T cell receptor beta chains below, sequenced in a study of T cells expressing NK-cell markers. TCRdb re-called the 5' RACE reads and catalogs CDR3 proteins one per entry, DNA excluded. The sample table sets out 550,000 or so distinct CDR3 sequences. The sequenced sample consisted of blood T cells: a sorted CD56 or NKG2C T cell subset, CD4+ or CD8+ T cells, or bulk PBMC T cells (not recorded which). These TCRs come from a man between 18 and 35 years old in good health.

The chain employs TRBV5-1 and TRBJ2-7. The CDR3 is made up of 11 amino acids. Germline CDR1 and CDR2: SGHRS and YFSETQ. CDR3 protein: CASREENEQYF.

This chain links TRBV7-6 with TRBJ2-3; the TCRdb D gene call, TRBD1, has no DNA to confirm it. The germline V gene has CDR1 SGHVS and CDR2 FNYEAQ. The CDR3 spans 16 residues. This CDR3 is CASSLGTGGAADTQYF.

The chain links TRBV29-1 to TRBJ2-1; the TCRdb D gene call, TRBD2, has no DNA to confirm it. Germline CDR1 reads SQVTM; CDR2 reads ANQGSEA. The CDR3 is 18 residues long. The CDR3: CSVESGGLAGGRFHEQFF.

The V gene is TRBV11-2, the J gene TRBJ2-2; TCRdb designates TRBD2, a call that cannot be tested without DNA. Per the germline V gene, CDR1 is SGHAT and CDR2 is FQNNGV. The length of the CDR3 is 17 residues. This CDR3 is CASSLGDSGRIDGELFF.

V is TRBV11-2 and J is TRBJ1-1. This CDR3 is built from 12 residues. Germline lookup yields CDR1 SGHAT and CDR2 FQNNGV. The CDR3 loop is CASSLIFHEAFF. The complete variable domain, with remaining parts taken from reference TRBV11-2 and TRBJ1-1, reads EAGVAQSPRYKIIEKRQSVAFWCNPISGHATLYWYQQILGQGPKLLIQFQNNGVVDDSQLPKDRFSAERLKGVDSTLKIQPAKLEDSAVYLCASSLIFHEAFFGQGTRLTVV.

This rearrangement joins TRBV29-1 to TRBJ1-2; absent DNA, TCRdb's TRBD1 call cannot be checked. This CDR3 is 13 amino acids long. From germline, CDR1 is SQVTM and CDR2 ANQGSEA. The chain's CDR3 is CSVTGTGGYGYTF.

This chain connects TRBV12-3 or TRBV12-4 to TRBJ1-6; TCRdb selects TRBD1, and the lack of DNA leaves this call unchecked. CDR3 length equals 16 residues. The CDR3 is CASSLNLGQGNSPLHF.

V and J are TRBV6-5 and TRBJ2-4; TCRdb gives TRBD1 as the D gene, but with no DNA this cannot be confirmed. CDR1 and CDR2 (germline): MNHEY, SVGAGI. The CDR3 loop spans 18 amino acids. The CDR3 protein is CASSYSANTGGMKNIQYF.

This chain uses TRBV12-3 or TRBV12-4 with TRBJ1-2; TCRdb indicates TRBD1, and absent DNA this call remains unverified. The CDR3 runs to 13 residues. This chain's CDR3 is CASSNGGGYGYTF.

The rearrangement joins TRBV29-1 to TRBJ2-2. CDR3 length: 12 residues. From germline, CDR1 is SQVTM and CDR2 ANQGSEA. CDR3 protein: CSGRQVTGELFF.

The chain's CDR3 is CASTQTEINSPLHF. The genes are TRBV6-1 and TRBJ1-6; TCRdb designates TRBD1, a call that cannot be tested without DNA. Germline V gives CDR1 MNHNS, CDR2 SASEGT. This CDR3 is 14 amino acids long.

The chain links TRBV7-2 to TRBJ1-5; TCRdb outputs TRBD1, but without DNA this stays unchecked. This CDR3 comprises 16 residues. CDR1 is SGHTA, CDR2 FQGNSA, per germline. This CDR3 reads CASSLGPHGSNQPQHF. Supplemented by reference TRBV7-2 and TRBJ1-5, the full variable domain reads GAGVSQSPSNKVTEKGKDVELRCDPISGHTALYWYRQSLGQGLEFLIYFQGNSAPDKSGLPSDRFSAERTGGSVSTLTIQRTQQEDSAVYLCASSLGPHGSNQPQHFGDGTRLSIL.

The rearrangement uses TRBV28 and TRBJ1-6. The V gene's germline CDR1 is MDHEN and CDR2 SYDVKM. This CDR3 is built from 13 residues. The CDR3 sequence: CASLQTSNSPLHF.

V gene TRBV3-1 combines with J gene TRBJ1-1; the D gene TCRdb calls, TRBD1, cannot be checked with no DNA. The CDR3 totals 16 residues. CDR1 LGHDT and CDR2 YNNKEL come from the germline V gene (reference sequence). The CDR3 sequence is CASTHRTGRGNTEAFF.

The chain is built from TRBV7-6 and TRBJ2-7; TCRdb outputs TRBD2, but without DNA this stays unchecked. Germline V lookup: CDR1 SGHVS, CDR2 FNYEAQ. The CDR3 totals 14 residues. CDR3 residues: CASSSGLAGREQYF.

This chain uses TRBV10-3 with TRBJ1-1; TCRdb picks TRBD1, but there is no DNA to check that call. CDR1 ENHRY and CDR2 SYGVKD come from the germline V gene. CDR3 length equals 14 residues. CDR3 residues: CAISESAGKVEAFF.

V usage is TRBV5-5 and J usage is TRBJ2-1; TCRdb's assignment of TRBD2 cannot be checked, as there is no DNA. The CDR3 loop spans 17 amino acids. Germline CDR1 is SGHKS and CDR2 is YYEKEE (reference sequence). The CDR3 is CASTDGLAGGSYNEQFF.

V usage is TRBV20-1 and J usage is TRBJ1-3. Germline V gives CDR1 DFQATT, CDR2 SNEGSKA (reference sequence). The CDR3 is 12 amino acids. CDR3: CSARINGNTIYF.